The clone carrying this T cell receptor beta chain was seen a handful of times. This specimen belongs to a study of blood T cells in healthy people across ages. The CDR3 length is 17 residues. The V end was cut by 6 bases, the J end by 7 bases, with 25 bases between. Germline lookup yields CDR1 MDHEN and CDR2 SYDVKM. Together with a sample-barcoded 5' primer, a J-beta primer mix was included in a second PCR lasting roughly 6 to 12 cycles. Template switching added a 12-random-nucleotide identifier to every cDNA molecule. TCRdb re-called the 5' RACE reads through MiXCR, storing one row per CDR3 protein. The sample records over 600,000 distinct CDR3 sequences, under 25% being singletons.

This TCR was sampled from a man between 65 and 80 years old in good health. The sequencing input was blood. The gene calls are TRBV28 and TRBJ1-5; D not resolved. The CDR3 DNA reads as TGTGCCAGCAGCCTATCACGCAAATACGGGTTTAGGCAGCCCCAGCATTTT. This codes for CASSLSRKYGFRQPQHF.